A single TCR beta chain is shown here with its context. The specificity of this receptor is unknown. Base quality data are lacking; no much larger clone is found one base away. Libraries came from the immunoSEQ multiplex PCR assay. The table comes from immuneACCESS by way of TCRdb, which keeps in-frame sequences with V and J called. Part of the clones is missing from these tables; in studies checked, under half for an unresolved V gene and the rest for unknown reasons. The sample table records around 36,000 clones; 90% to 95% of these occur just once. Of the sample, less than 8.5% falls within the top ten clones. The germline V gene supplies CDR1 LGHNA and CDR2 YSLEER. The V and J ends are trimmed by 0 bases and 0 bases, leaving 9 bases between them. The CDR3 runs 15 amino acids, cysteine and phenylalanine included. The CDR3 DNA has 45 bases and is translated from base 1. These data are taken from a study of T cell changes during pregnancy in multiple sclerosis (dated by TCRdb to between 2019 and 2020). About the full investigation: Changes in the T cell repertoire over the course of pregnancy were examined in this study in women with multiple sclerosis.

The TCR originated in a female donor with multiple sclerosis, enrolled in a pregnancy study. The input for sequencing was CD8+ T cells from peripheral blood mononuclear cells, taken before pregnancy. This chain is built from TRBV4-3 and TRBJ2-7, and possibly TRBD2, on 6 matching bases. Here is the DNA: TGCGCCAGCAGCCAAGATGGAGGGAGCTCCTACGAGCAGTACTTC. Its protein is CASSQDGGSSYEQYF.